The clone carrying this T cell receptor (beta chain) was detected only a few times. The data were produced by immunoSEQ multiplex PCR, yet TCRdb's version contains in-frame clones alone and is incomplete. The sample has about 63,000 clones, around 85% seen once; the top ten hold around 0.56%. The sample originates from a study of OX40 agonist ivuxolimab in advanced cancers. Study overall: Treatment of patients was with ivuxolimab, an agonistic anti-OX40 (CD134) antibody. The eligibility criteria allowed prior anti-PD-1, anti-PD-L1 or anti-CTLA-4 therapy, and about 40% had some.

The length of the CDR3 is 11 residues. Trimming shortened V by 6 bases and J by 7 bases, and 8 bases separated the two germline ends. In germline, CDR1 is SNHLY, CDR2 FYNNEI. The chain recombines TRBV2 with TRBJ2-3, with a tentative D call TRBD2 (5 bases). This clonotype originated in an adult with an advanced solid tumor such as melanoma, head and neck, liver or kidney cancer. The sequences come from CD4+ or CD8+ T cells sorted from blood, collected in a trial of the OX40 agonist ivuxolimab. This CDR3 reads CASRTSYTQYF. CDR3 nucleotide sequence: TGTGCCAGCAGAACTAGTTATACGCAGTATTTT.